This TCR beta chain emerged from a study of T-cell memory formation after mild COVID-19. The TCR alpha and TCR beta cDNA libraries, bearing sample barcodes and UMIs, were generated by 5'RACE using constant-segment primers. TCRdb re-derived calls from the 5' RACE reads in MiXCR, one entry per CDR3 protein. The sample has a few hundred thousand distinct CDR3 sequences, less than 25% seen once. This CDR3 contains 15 residues. In germline, CDR1 is SGHTA, CDR2 FQGNSA. Trimming cost V 5 bases and J 4 bases; bases outside gene matches: 9. Sample: PBMCs or a T cell subset sorted from them (not recorded which). The chain is built from TRBV7-2 and TRBJ2-5, with TRBD1 matching 8 bases. This TCR was recovered from a man between 18 and 29 years old who had mild COVID-19 (a few samples of this study predate the infection). Cell type and time point are not known. The CDR3 loop reads CASSRTGGRRETQYF. The CDR3 nucleotides read TGTGCCAGCAGCCGTACAGGGGGGCGTAGAGAGACCCAGTACTTC.